This T cell receptor (beta chain) originates from a study of cytomegalovirus exposure and HLA in healthy donors. In the study overall: Tens of millions of unique TCR sequences came from HLA-typed donors in an early release.

CDR1 is SGHVS, CDR2 FQNEAQ, per germline. The CDR3 consists of 13 residues. Study-level findings and limits: Analyzed later, most CMV-associated TCR beta chains appeared HLA-restricted. A list of around 160 TCR beta chains associated with cytomegalovirus was given.

In regard to this clone: The target antigen is unknown. Other DNA sequences of this sample code for an identical CDR3.

The PCR contained 60 Vbeta and 13 Jbeta primers. The assay was immunoSEQ multiplex PCR, and TCRdb's table has in-frame clones only and misses some. The table has 150,000 to 200,000 clones, approximately 81% seen once. Sequences were obtained from PBMCs. The genes are TRBV7-8 and TRBJ2-7; no clear D gene. The source is a woman between 25 and 40 years old in good health and CMV-seropositive. This CDR3 reads CACKLEPAYEQYF. The CDR3 region has the DNA TGTGCTTGCAAGCTGGAGCCGGCATACGAGCAGTACTTC.